The 7 T cell receptor beta chains given below trace back to one sample, sequenced in a study of PD-1 blockade in classical Hodgkin lymphoma. Profiling relied on immunoSEQ multiplex PCR, and the TCRdb table lists in-frame clones only, not all of them. The sample lists roughly 27,000 clones, roughly 90% seen once, with 0.35% in the top ten. Time point indicated: newly diagnosed, previously untreated cHL patient sample. Starting with thawed PBMCs, CD4+ T cells were purified by magnetic negative selection. The sequencing input was CD4+ T cells from blood. These receptors were taken from a human donor with classical Hodgkin lymphoma.

The genes are TRBV6-6 and TRBJ2-5, with TRBD2 matching 7 bases. The tail of the sequence fits TRBJ2-7 better, so the J call may be wrong. The germline gives CDR1 MNHNY, CDR2 SVGAGI (reference sequence). This CDR3 contains 15 residues. The DNA of the CDR3 is TGTGCCAGCAAGATGGATAGTAGCGGGCTTCGCGAGCAGTACTTC. This translates into CASKMDSSGLREQYF.

V is TRBV28 and J is TRBJ1-2; TRBD1 is a possible D gene (5 bases). V was shortened by 4 bases and J by 8 bases, with 29 bases between the two germline ends. The germline V gene has CDR1 MDHEN and CDR2 SYDVKM. The CDR3 loop spans 18 amino acids. CDR3 sequence reads: CASSSPGTFPLRIGGYTF. The CDR3 nucleotides are TGTGCCAGCAGTTCCCCCGGGACCTTCCCCCTAAGGATTGGGGGCTACACCTTC.

The J gene is TRBJ2-2, the V gene TRBV10-1; no clear D. Germline values: CDR1 WNHNN, CDR2 SYGVQD (reference sequence). The CDR3 is 14 amino acids. Trimming removed 3 bases from V and 6 bases from J, with 11 bases in between. The CDR3 here is CASSENLVAGELFF. The CDR3 DNA follows: TGCGCCAGCAGTGAAAATCTGGTGGCCGGGGAGCTGTTTTTT.

This chain links TRBV5-1 with TRBJ1-1; D is possibly TRBD1 (6 bases). The CDR3 spans 13 residues. Trimming took off 7 bases at V and 5 bases at J, with 15 bases between the two ends. Germline V gene lookup returns CDR1 SGHRS and CDR2 YFSETQ. CDR3: CASLRGDGTEAFF. CDR3 bases: TGCGCCAGCTTGAGGGGGGATGGGACTGAAGCTTTCTTT.

This chain links TRBV5-1 with TRBJ2-1; 11 bases align to TRBD2. The J segment lost 10 bases and the V segment lost 2 bases, leaving 8 bases of the junction unmatched. The CDR3 has 15 residues. CDR1 and CDR2 (germline): SGHRS, YFSETQ. CDR3 nucleotide sequence: TGCGCCAGCAGCTTAGGCACTAGCGGGAGAGGAGAGCAGTTCTTC. Protein sequence: CASSLGTSGRGEQFF.

The chain's CDR3 is CSVNHNEQFF. DNA for the CDR3: TGCAGCGTTAATCACAATGAGCAGTTCTTC. This sequence joins TRBV29-1 and TRBJ2-1; D unresolved. Trimming pared 5 bases from V and 5 bases from J, leaving 4 bases between. This CDR3 has 10 residues. Per the germline V gene, CDR1 is SQVTM and CDR2 is ANQGSEA.

J is TRBJ2-3 and V is TRBV2; tentative D call: TRBD1 (5 bases). Germline V gene sequence: CDR1 SNHLY, CDR2 FYNNEI. Trimming left V 6 bases short and J 4 bases short, with 8 bases between. CDR3 length: 12 residues. Here the CDR3 DNA reads TGTGCCAGCAGGACAGTTTCAGATACGCAGTATTTT. It is translated as CASRTVSDTQYF.